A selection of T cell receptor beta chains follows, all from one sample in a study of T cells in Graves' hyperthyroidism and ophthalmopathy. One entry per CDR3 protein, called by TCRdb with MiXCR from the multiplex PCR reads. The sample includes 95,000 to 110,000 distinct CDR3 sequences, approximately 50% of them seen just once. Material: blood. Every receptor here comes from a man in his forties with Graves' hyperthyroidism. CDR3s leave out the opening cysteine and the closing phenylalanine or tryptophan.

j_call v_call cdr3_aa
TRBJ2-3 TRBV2 ASRITGVADTQY
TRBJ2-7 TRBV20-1 SAGGMAYEQY
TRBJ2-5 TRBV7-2 ASSANSVGTQY
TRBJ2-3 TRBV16 ASSRGSGGDTQY
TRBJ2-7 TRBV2 ASRDGPGLADLREQY
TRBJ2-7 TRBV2 ASEARANEQY
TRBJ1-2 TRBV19 ASRPGGTGAGYT
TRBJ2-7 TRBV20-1 SVKDGLAGETMQY
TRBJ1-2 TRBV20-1 SARDTGSYGYT
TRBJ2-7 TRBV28 ASSPIVGSPEQY
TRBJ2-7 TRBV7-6 ASSLVGGGTGGEQY
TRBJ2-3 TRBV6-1 ASSEGGGGPTDTQY
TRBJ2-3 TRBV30 AWSRVAGTDTQY
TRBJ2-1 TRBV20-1 SAERLAGGGQF
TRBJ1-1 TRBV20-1 SASPGTGLGTEAF
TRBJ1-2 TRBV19 ASSTGDRGAGNT
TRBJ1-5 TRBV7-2 ASSLGAAINQPQH
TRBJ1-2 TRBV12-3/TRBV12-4 ASRRQGNYGYT
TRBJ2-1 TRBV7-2 ASSLVGTGGYNEQF
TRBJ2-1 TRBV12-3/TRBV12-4 ASSQTSGVGQF
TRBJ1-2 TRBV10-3 AISEGPYGYT
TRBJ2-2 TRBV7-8 ASSERRTEGTGGLF
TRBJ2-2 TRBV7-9 AWSTQGAGELF
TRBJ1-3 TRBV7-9 ASSTGDSGNTVC
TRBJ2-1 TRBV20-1 SAFRLAGGGYNEQF
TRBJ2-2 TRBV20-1 SARNIMRGELF
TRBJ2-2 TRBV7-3 ASSLQSGANTGELF
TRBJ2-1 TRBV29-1 SVIQVYEQF
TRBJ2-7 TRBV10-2 ASREPGQGSYEQY
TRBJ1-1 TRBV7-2 ASSLRMATEAF
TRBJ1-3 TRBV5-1 ASSLAEGGGNTIY
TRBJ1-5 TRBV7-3 ASSLNGDQPQH
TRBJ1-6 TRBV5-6 ASSLGPGTNSPLH
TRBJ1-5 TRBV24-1 ATVPKMGGSNQPQH
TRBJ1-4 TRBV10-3 AISESQPPNEKLF
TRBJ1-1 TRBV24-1 ATHPRNTEAL
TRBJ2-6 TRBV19 ASGTAPSGANVLT
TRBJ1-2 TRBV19 ASRNANYGYT
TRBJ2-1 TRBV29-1 SVEALQGAGEQF
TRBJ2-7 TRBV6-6 ASSYSTPSGQEQY
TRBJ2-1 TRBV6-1 ASRTGLAAYNEQF
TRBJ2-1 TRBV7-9 ASSIPSGRALNEQF
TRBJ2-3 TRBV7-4 AIIRVTDTQY
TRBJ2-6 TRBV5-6 ASSLGDSGANVLT
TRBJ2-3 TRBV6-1 ASRDLGRRSTDTQY
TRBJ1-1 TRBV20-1 SARKAPSGNTEAF
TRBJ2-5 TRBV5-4 ASTEGSVQETQY
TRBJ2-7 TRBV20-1 SASTSGDEQY
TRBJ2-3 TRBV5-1 ASSLGASGEDTQY
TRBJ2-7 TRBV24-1 ATSDFVAGGGSSSYEQY
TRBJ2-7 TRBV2 APPCSYEQY